This T cell receptor (beta chain) is drawn from a study of T cell responses to AZD1222 COVID-19 vaccine. At the level of the study: Pooling covered second doses at about 4 or about 12 weeks. Study-wide results and caveats: Vaccine-associated CD4 TCRs ranged over spike, dominating at 160-218 and 743-854. The study identified only a handful of AZD1222 recipients as seropositive at baseline. Nearly half of unique spike-specific TCRs reportedly avoided B.1.351 and B.1.1.7 mutated regions.

As to this clone: Its matching antigen is unknown.

Some clones are missing from TCRdb's copy, which holds only in-frame ones; the method was immunoSEQ multiplex PCR. This sample has roughly 160,000 clones, with 93% found just once. Germline loops: CDR1 LNHDA, CDR2 SQIVND (reference sequence). The V end was cut by 5 bases, the J end by 6 bases, with 20 bases between. CDR3 size: 16 residues. The genes are TRBV19 and TRBJ1-5; perhaps TRBD1 as D (5 bases). Source: peripheral blood, taken on day 0 of AZD1222 vaccination. The TCR sequence derives from an adult in good health. The CDR3 coding sequence is TGTGCCAGTAGTCCCAAGGGGACCCGGGGGGTTCAGCCCCAGCATTTT. It encodes CASSPKGTRGVQPQHF.